The TCR beta chain described here comes from a study of T cell responses to AZD1222 COVID-19 vaccine. Germline CDR1 and CDR2: SGHRS and YFSETQ. Trimming removed 0 bases from V and 5 bases from J; junction bases left unmatched: 11. The CDR3 consists of 17 residues. Data came from immunoSEQ multiplex PCR; TCRdb stores just in-frame clones and leaves some out. The data contain 150,000 to 200,000 clones, about 92% of them singletons. V is TRBV5-1 and J is TRBJ2-7; the match to TRBD1 covers 10 bases. The clonotype originates from an adult in good health. The material sequenced was peripheral blood, taken on day 0 of AZD1222 vaccination. The CDR3 DNA sequence: TGCGCCAGCAGCTTGGCCATACGGGGGACAGGGGAAAACGAGCAGTACTTC. Protein product: CASSLAIRGTGENEQYF. Full variable domain (outside the CDR3, taken from reference TRBV5-1 and TRBJ2-7): KAGVTQTPRYLIKTRGQQVTLSCSPISGHRSVSWYQQTPGQGLQFLFEYFSETQRNKGNFPGRFSGRQFSNSRSEMNVSTLELGDSALYLCASSLAIRGTGENEQYFGPGTRLTVT.